These T cell receptor beta chains were read from a single sample in a study of blood T cell repertoires in COVID-19. Profiled with immunoSEQ multiplex PCR; TCRdb holds only in-frame clones, not every one. The sample has around 320,000 clones; around 90% are singletons. The specimen was peripheral blood. All receptors come from a man between 18 and 29 years old with active or convalescent COVID-19. Both conserved end residues are part of each CDR3. The D gene is left open where the match is weak. Clone size is shown for a subset of rows, as once, few, many or a class of expanded clone.

V	size	J	D	CDR3	DNA
TRBV6-5	.	TRBJ2-5	.	CASSTEWAKGETQYF	TGTGCCAGCAGTACCGAGTGGGCAAAGGGGGAGACCCAGTACTTC
TRBV18	.	TRBJ1-2	.	CASSPGQGYGYTF	TGTGCCAGCTCACCAGGGCAGGGCTATGGCTACACCTTC
TRBV2	once	TRBJ2-7	TRBD1	CASLRGPTQGEQYF	TGTGCCAGCCTAAGGGGGCCTACTCAGGGCGAGCAGTACTTC
TRBV7-9	.	TRBJ1-1	.	CASSEDRLTEAFF	TGTGCCAGCAGCGAAGACAGGTTGACTGAAGCTTTCTTT
TRBV24-1	.	TRBJ1-5	TRBD1	CATSGGQGNQPQHF	TGTGCCACCAGTGGCGGACAGGGAAACCAGCCCCAGCATTTT
TRBV5-5	.	TRBJ1-5	TRBD1	CASSLWTGDQPQHF	TGTGCCAGCAGCCTATGGACAGGGGATCAGCCCCAGCATTTT
TRBV20-1	.	TRBJ1-1	.	CSASSGNTEAFF	TGCAGTGCTAGTTCAGGGAACACTGAAGCTTTCTTT
TRBV9	.	TRBJ1-1	TRBD1	CASSAGTGEAFF	TGTGCCAGCAGCGCCGGGACAGGAGAAGCTTTCTTT
TRBV6-5	.	TRBJ2-1	TRBD1	CASSYEGATYNEQFF	TGTGCCAGCAGTTACGAGGGGGCTACCTACAATGAGCAGTTCTTC
TRBV5-1	.	TRBJ1-4	TRBD1	CASSLRTGEGEKLFF	TGCGCCAGCAGCTTAAGGACAGGGGAGGGAGAAAAACTGTTTTTT
TRBV6-1	.	TRBJ2-1	.	CASSEFSELYNEQFF	TGTGCCAGCAGTGAGTTTAGCGAGCTCTACAATGAGCAGTTCTTC
TRBV11-2	.	TRBJ1-2	.	CASTQYQVGYTF	TGTGCCAGCACCCAATACCAGGTTGGCTACACCTTC
TRBV28	many	TRBJ2-7	.	CASSLGTRNNEQYF	TGTGCCAGCAGTCTCGGGACAAGGAATAACGAGCAGTACTTC
TRBV27	.	TRBJ1-1	.	CASSLLGGRHTEAFF	TGTGCCAGCAGTTTACTAGGGGGTCGGCACACTGAAGCTTTCTTT
TRBV12-3/TRBV12-4	.	TRBJ2-1	TRBD1	CASTMTGIGEQFF	TGTGCCAGCACTATGACAGGGATCGGCGAGCAGTTCTTC
TRBV28	.	TRBJ2-7	TRBD1	CASKGPDRSYEQYF	TGTGCCAGCAAGGGGCCGGACAGGAGCTACGAGCAGTACTTC
TRBV27	.	TRBJ1-2	TRBD1	CASRDRGVDGYTF	TGTGCCAGCAGGGACAGGGGAGTGGATGGCTACACCTTC
TRBV18	.	TRBJ2-7	TRBD2	CASSPGTSGTLYEQYF	TGTGCCAGCTCACCAGGGACTAGCGGGACCCTCTACGAGCAGTACTTC
TRBV15	once	TRBJ2-7	.	CATSRGSGTSAHEQYF	TGTGCCACCAGCAGAGGTTCCGGGACTTCAGCCCACGAGCAGTACTTC
TRBV4-1	.	TRBJ1-1	TRBD1	CASSQVPGQGMNTEAFF	TGCGCCAGCAGCCAAGTCCCGGGACAGGGAATGAACACTGAAGCTTTCTTT
TRBV19	.	TRBJ2-6	.	CASSMYMPGANVLTF	TGTGCCAGTAGTATGTACATGCCTGGGGCCAACGTCCTGACTTTC
TRBV27	.	TRBJ2-7	.	CASTLGAEQYF	TGTGCCAGCACCCTGGGGGCCGAGCAGTACTTC
TRBV7-9	.	TRBJ1-6	TRBD1	CASSATGRGSPLHF	TGTGCCAGCAGCGCGACAGGGAGAGGGTCACCCCTCCACTTT
TRBV27	.	TRBJ2-3	.	CASSPRRAGDTQYF	TGTGCCAGCAGCCCGCGGAGGGCAGGAGATACGCAGTATTTT
TRBV4-3	.	TRBJ1-2	TRBD1	CASSRRESGGDYGYTF	TGCGCCAGCAGCCGCAGAGAATCAGGGGGCGACTATGGCTACACCTTC
TRBV2	few	TRBJ2-7	TRBD2	CASRVTSGGYEQYF	TGTGCCAGCAGGGTTACTAGCGGGGGCTACGAGCAGTACTTC
TRBV11-2	.	TRBJ1-1	.	CASSMGPSRLSTEAFF	TGTGCCAGCAGCATGGGCCCGTCTCGGCTCAGCACTGAAGCTTTCTTT